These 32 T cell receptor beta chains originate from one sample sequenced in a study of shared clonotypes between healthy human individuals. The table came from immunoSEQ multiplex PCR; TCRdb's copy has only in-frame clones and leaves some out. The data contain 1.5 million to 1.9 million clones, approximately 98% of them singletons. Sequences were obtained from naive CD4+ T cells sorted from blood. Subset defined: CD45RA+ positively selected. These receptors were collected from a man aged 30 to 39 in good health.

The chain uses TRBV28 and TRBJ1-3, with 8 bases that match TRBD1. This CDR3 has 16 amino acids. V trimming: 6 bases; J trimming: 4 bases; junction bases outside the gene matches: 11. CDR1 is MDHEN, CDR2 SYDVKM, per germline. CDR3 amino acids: CASSSSRGLDGNTIYF. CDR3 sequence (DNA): TGTGCCAGCAGCTCAAGCAGGGGGCTGGACGGAAACACCATATATTTT.

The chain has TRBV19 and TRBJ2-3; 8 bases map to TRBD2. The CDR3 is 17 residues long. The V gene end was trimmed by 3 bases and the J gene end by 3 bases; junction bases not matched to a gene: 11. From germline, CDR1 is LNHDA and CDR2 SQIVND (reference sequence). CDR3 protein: CASSIRASGSGTDTQYF. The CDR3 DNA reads TGTGCCAGTAGTATTCGGGCAAGCGGGAGTGGTACAGATACGCAGTATTTT.

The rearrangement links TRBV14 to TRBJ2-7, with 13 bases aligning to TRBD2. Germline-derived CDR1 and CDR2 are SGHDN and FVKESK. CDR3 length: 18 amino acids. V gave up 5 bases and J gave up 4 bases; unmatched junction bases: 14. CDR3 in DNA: TGTGCCAGCAGCGAGGGTCCCCCTTTGGGACTAGCGGGGTACGAGCAGTACTTC. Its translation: CASSEGPPLGLAGYEQYF. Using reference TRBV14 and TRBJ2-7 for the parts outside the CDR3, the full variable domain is EAGVTQFPSHSVIEKGQTVTLRCDPISGHDNLYWYRRVMGKEIKFLLHFVKESKQDESGMPNNRFLAERTGGTYSTLKVQPAELEDSGVYFCASSEGPPLGLAGYEQYFGPGTRLTVT.

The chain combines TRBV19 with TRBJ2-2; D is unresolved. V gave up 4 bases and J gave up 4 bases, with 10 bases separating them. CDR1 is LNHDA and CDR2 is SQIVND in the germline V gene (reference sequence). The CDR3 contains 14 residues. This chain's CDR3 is CASSKGQSTGELFF. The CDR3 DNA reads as TGTGCCAGTAGTAAAGGGCAGAGCACCGGGGAGCTGTTTTTT.

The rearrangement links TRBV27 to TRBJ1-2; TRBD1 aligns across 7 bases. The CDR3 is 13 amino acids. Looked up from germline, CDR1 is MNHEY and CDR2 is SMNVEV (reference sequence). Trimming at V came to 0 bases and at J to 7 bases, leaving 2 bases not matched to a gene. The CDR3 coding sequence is TGTGCCAGCAGTTTATCGCCAGGGGGTGGCTACACCTTC. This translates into CASSLSPGGGYTF.

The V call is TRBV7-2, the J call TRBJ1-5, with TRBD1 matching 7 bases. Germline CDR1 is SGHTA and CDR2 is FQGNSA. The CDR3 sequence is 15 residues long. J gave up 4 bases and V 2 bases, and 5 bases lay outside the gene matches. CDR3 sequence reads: CASSLWTGRNQPQHF. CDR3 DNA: TGTGCCAGCAGCTTATGGACAGGCCGAAATCAGCCCCAGCATTTT. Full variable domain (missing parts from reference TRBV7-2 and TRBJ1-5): GAGVSQSPSNKVTEKGKDVELRCDPISGHTALYWYRQSLGQGLEFLIYFQGNSAPDKSGLPSDRFSAERTGGSVSTLTIQRTQQEDSAVYLCASSLWTGRNQPQHFGDGTRLSIL.

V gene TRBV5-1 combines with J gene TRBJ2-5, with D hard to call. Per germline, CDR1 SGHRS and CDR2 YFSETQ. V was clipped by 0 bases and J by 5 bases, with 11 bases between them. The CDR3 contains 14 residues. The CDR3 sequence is CASSLAVSSETQYF. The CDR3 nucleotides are TGCGCCAGCAGCTTGGCCGTATCGTCCGAGACCCAGTACTTC.

In nucleotides, the CDR3 is TGTGCCAGCAGCCCCCGAGGGCTAGCGGGAGACCCCTACGAGCAGTACTTC. Its protein product is CASSPRGLAGDPYEQYF. The V gene is TRBV9, the J gene TRBJ2-7; TRBD2 matches at 10 bases. The CDR3 runs 17 residues. The V and J ends lost 4 bases and 2 bases, in that order; junction bases with no gene match: 12. CDR1 is SGDLS, CDR2 YYNGEE, per germline.

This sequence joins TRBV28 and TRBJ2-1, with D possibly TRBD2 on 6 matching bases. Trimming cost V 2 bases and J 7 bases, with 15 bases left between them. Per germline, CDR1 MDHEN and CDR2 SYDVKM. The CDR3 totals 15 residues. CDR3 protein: CASSLGRGGFNEQFF. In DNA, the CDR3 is TGTGCCAGCAGTTTAGGGCGGGGAGGTTTTAATGAGCAGTTCTTC.

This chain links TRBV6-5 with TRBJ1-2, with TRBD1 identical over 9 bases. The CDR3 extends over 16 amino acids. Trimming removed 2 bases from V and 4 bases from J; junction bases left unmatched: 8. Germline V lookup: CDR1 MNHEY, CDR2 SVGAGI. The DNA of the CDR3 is TGTGCCAGCAGTTACGGGACAGGGTTCTCTTTCTATGGCTACACCTTC. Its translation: CASSYGTGFSFYGYTF.

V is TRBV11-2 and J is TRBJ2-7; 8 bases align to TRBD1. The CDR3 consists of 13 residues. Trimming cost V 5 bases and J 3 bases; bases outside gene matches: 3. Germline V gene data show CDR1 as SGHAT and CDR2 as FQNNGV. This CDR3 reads CASSLGQDYEQYF. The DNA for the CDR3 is TGTGCCAGCAGCCTGGGACAGGACTACGAGCAGTACTTC.

CDR3 sequence reads: CASSAQGAGETQYF. CDR3 nucleotide sequence: TGCGCCAGCAGCGCCCAGGGGGCGGGGGAGACCCAGTACTTC. This rearrangement joins TRBV5-1 to TRBJ2-5; 8 bases agree with TRBD1. Germline CDR1 is SGHRS and CDR2 is YFSETQ. The V gene end was trimmed by 4 bases and the J gene end by 5 bases; junction bases not matched to a gene: 7. This CDR3 is 14 amino acids long.

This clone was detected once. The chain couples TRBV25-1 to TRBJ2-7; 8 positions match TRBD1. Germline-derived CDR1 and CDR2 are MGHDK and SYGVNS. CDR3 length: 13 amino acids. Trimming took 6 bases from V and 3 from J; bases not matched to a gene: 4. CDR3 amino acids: CASRTGALYEQYF. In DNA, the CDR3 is TGTGCCAGCAGGACAGGGGCCCTCTACGAGCAGTACTTC.

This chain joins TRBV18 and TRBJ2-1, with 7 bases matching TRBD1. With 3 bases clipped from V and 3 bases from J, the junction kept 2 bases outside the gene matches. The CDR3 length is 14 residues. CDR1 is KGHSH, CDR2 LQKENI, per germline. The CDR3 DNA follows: TGTGCCAGCTCACCGACAGGGATCTACAATGAGCAGTTCTTC. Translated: CASSPTGIYNEQFF.

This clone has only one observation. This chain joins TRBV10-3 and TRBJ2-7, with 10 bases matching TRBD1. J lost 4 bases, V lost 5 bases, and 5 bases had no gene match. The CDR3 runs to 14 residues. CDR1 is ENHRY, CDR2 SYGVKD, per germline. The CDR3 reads CAISRTGGVYEQYF. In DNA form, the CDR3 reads TGTGCCATCAGTAGGACAGGGGGTGTATACGAGCAGTACTTC.

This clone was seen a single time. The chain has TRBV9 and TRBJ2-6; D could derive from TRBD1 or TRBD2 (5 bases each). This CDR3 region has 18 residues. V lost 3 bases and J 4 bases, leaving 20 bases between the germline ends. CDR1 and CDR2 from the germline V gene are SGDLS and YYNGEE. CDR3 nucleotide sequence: TGTGCCAGCAGCGCCACTGGGACCTCGCTTCTCGGGGCCAACGTCCTGACTTTC. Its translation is CASSATGTSLLGANVLTF.

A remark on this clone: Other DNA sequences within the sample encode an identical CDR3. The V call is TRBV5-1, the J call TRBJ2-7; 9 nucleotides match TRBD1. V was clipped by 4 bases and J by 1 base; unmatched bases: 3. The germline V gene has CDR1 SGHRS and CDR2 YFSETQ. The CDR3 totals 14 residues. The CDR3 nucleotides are TGCGCCAGCAGCCGCGGGACAGGGTCCTACGAGCAGTACTTC. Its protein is CASSRGTGSYEQYF.

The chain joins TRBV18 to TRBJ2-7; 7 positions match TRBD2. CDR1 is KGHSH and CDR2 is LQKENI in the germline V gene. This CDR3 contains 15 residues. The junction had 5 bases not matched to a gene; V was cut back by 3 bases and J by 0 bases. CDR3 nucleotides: TGTGCCAGCTCACCGACTAGCCTCAGCTCCTACGAGCAGTACTTC. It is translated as CASSPTSLSSYEQYF.

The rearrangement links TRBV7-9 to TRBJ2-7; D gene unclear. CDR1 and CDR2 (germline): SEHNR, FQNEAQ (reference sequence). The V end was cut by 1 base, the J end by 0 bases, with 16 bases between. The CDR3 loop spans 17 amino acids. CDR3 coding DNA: TGTGCCAGCAGCTTAGGGTTGGGCGGATCGAGCTCCTACGAGCAGTACTTC. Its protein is CASSLGLGGSSSYEQYF.

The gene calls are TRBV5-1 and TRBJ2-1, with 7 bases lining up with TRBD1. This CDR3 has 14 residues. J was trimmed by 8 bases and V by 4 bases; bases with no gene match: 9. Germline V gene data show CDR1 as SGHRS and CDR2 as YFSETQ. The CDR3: CASSQGQVVHEQFF. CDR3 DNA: TGCGCCAGCAGCCAAGGACAGGTTGTCCATGAGCAGTTCTTC.

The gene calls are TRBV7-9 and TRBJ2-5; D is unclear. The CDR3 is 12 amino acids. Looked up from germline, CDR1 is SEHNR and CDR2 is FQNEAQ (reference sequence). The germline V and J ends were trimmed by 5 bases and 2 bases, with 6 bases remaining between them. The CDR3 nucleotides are TGTGCCAGCAGCATCCGTCAAGAGACCCAGTACTTC. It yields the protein CASSIRQETQYF.

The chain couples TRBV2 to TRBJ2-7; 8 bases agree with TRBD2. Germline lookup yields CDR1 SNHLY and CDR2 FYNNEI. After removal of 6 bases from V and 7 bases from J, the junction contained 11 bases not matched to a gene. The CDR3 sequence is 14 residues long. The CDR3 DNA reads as TGTGCCAGCAGGATGACTAGCGTCACGGGGGAGCAGTACTTC. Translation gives CASRMTSVTGEQYF. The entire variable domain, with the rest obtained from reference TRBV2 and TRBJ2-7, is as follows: EPEVTQTPSHQVTQMGQEVILRCVPISNHLYFYWYRQILGQKVEFLVSFYNNEISEKSEIFDDQFSVERPDGSNFTLKIRSTKLEDSAMYFCASRMTSVTGEQYFGPGTRLTVT.

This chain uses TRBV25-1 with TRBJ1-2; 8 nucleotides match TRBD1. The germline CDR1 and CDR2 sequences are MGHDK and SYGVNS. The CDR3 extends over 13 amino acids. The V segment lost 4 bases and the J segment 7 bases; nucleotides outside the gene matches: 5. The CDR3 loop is CASSVSGGSGYTF. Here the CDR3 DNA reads TGTGCCAGCAGTGTCTCAGGGGGCAGTGGCTACACCTTC.

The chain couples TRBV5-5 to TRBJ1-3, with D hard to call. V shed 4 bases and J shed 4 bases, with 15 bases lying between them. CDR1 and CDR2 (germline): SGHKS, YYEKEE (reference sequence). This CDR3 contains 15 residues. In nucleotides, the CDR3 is TGTGCCAGCAGCAAGATAACCGACCGAGGAAACACCATATATTTT. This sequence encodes CASSKITDRGNTIYF. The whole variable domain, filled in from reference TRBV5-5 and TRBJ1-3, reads DAGVTQSPTHLIKTRGQQVTLRCSPISGHKSVSWYQQVLGQGPQFIFQYYEKEERGRGNFPDRFSARQFPNYSSELNVNALLLGDSALYLCASSKITDRGNTIYFGEGSWLTVV.

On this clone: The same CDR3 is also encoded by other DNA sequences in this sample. As DNA, the CDR3 is TGCAGCGTTGCCGGGACAGGGGACTACGAGCAGTACTTC. Its protein is CSVAGTGDYEQYF. The chain employs TRBV29-1 and TRBJ2-7; 10 bases are a match to TRBD1. V lost 4 bases, J lost 3 bases, and 3 bases stayed unmatched. The CDR3 is 13 amino acids. Germline CDR1 reads SQVTM; CDR2 reads ANQGSEA.

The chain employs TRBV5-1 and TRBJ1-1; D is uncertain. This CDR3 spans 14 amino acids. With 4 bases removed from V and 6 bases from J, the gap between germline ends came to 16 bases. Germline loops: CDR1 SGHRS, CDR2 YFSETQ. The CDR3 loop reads CASSPEIKGAEAFF. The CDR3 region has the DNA TGCGCCAGCAGCCCCGAGATTAAGGGCGCTGAAGCTTTCTTT.

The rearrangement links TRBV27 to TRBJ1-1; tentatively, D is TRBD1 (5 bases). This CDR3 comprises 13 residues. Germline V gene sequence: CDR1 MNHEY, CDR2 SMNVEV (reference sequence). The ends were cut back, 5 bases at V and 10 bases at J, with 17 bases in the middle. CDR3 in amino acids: CASSPDEGLGAFF. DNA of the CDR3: TGTGCCAGCAGTCCCGATGAGGGGCTCGGAGCTTTCTTT.

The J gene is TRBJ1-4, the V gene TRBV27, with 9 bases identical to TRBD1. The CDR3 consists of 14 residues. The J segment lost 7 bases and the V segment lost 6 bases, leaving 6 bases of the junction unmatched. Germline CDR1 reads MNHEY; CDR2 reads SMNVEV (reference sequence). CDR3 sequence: CASRKQGAREKLFF. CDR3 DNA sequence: TGTGCCAGCAGAAAACAGGGGGCGCGTGAAAAACTGTTTTTT.

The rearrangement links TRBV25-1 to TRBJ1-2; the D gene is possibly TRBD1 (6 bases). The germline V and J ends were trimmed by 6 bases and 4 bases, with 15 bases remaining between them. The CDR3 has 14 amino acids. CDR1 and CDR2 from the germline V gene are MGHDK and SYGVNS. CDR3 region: CASSRDTGIYGYTF. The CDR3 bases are TGTGCCAGCAGCCGAGACACAGGGATCTATGGCTACACCTTC.

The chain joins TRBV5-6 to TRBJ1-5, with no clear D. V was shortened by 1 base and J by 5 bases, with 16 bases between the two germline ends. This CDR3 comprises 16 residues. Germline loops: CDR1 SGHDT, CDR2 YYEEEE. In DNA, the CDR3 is TGTGCCAGCAGCTTGTTTGCGTCCGGGAAGGATCAGCCCCAGCATTTT. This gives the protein CASSLFASGKDQPQHF.

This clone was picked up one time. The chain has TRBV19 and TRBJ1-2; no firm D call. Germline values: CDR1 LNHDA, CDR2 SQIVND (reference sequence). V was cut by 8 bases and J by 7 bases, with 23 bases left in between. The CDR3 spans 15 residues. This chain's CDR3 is CASVYKSFGERGYTF. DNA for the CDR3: TGTGCCAGTGTCTATAAAAGTTTTGGGGAGCGTGGCTACACCTTC.

The CDR3 coding sequence is TGTGCCAGCAGCCTTGCGGGGACTGGGCCCGGGGAGCTGTTTTTT. As protein: CASSLAGTGPGELFF. V gene TRBV14 combines with J gene TRBJ2-2, with D possibly being TRBD2 (6 bases). The CDR3 is 15 residues long. Germline V CDR1 and CDR2: SGHDN, FVKESK. Trimming took 4 bases from V and 6 from J, leaving 15 bases between them.